This T cell receptor (beta chain) is drawn from a study of Graves' ophthalmopathy and Graves' hyperthyroidism. Study summary: No ophthalmopathy within 18 months of follow-up signified stable hyperthyroidism.

General observations from the study: The authors also found most expanded thyroid clonotypes above 0.001 frequency in blood. Progression of ophthalmopathy was predicted by the model with roughly 65% sensitivity and around 77% specificity.

Amplifying from RNA transcripts, the study obtained TCR beta CDR3 regions. First-round RT-PCR with HTBI primers preceded a second-round multiplex PCR. A single record per CDR3 protein comes from TCRdb applying MiXCR to the multiplex PCR reads. This table has about 590,000 distinct CDR3 sequences, 39% appearing once. In its sample, this clonotype was seen a few times. Its antigen is currently unknown. The CDR3 sequence is 17 residues long. Trimming pared 5 bases from V and 4 bases from J, leaving 22 bases between. Germline V gene data show CDR1 as KGHDR and CDR2 as SFDVKD. Hyperthyroidism patients were newly diagnosed, under 2 months' duration, aged 18 to 65.

The chain couples TRBV24-1 to TRBJ1-2, with D maybe TRBD1 (5 bases). The sequence came from an adult man with Graves' hyperthyroidism. Sequencing was done on a sample of peripheral blood or thyroid tissue (not recorded which). As DNA, the CDR3 is TGTGCCACCAGTGGAATCTCGGTCAGGGAGGAGGGCTATGGCTACACCTTC. Translated: CATSGISVREEGYGYTF.